This T cell receptor beta chain was sequenced during a study of vaccination effects on CD4 cells after COVID-19. At the level of the study: Before any sequencing was done, the ViraFEST assay used viral peptide pools to expand antigen-specific CD4+ T cells.

Germline V lookup: CDR1 MDHEN, CDR2 SYDVKM. Trimming took 8 bases from V and 2 from J, leaving 17 bases between them. This CDR3 comprises 15 residues. The culture ran for approximately 11 days before CD4+ T cells were isolated. This person caught SARS-CoV-2 sometime from March to December 2020, and PCR testing confirmed the infection. It was two doses of either the BNT162b2 or mRNA-1273 vaccine that participants received. A note on this clone: The antigen remains undetermined.

Libraries were prepared by immunoSEQ multiplex PCR; TCRdb keeps only in-frame clonotypes and omits some of them. The table shows about 50,000 clones, with 65% to 75% occurring only once. The receptor was derived from a human donor who had a prior SARS-CoV-2 infection. J is TRBJ2-3 and V is TRBV28; D may match TRBD1 or TRBD2 (5 bases each). The sequencing used CD4+ T cells from PBMCs cultured without peptide, collected after COVID-19 vaccination. This CDR3 is CASGGADSPTDTQYF. DNA of the CDR3: TGTGCCAGCGGTGGGGCGGACTCTCCCACAGATACGCAGTATTTT. The full variable domain, completed using reference TRBV28 and TRBJ2-3, is DVKVTQSSRYLVKRTGEKVFLECVQDMDHENMFWYRQDPGLGLRLIYFSYDVKMKEKGDIPEGYSVSREKKERFSLILESASTNQTSMYLCASGGADSPTDTQYFGPGTRLTVL.